The 9 T cell receptor beta chains listed next were all sequenced from one sample in a study of neurological immune-mediated disorders. A single record per CDR3 protein comes from TCRdb applying MiXCR to the 5' RACE reads. The table records about 58,000 distinct CDR3 sequences, 2% to 2.5% of them present only once. The sequenced sample consisted of PBMCs. Receptor source: a man aged 45-60 years with multiple sclerosis.

In this sample, this clonotype turned up many times. V and J are TRBV7-2 and TRBJ2-5, with no clear D. The CDR3 runs to 12 residues. In germline, CDR1 is SGHTA, CDR2 FQGNSA. Trimming removed 2 bases at V and 4 bases at J, with 5 bases between. CDR3 amino acids: CASSLPLETQYF. The CDR3 DNA reads TGTGCCAGCAGCTTACCTTTAGAGACCCAGTACTTC.

This clonotype was detected ten times or more. V gene TRBV7-9 combines with J gene TRBJ2-5; 7 bases are shared with TRBD2. The CDR3 loop spans 13 amino acids. Germline CDR1 is SEHNR and CDR2 is FQNEAQ (reference sequence). V gave up 5 bases and J gave up 3 bases; unmatched junction bases: 3. The CDR3 nucleotides are TGTGCCAGCAGCGCGCTAGCGGAAGAGACCCAGTACTTC. It specifies CASSALAEETQYF. The whole variable domain, remainder taken from reference TRBV7-9 and TRBJ2-5, is DTGVSQNPRHKITKRGQNVTFRCDPISEHNRLYWYRQTLGQGPEFLTYFQNEAQLEKSRLLSDRFSAERPKGSFSTLEIQRTEQGDSAMYLCASSALAEETQYFGPGTRLLVL.

A note on this clonotype: A read error may produce the germline difference seen at one junction end. V is TRBV10-3 and J is TRBJ1-5, with a weak D call TRBD1 (6 bases). CDR1 and CDR2 (germline): ENHRY, SYGVKD. The CDR3 sequence is 15 residues long. CDR3 coding DNA: TGTGCCATCAGTGAGGGGGGGGCCGGCAATCAGCACCAGCATTTT. This codes for CAISEGGAGNQHQHF.

This clonotype was recorded many times. V usage is TRBV20-1 and J usage is TRBJ1-5; D is perhaps TRBD1 (6 bases). Germline loops: CDR1 DFQATT, CDR2 SNEGSKA (reference sequence). This CDR3 is built from 18 residues. V was trimmed by 1 base and J by 9 bases, leaving 28 bases between them. CDR3 loop: CSARGEAGVLSTGGPQHF. The CDR3 DNA reads TGCAGTGCTAGAGGGGAGGCAGGGGTATTATCAACGGGGGGGCCCCAGCATTTT.

This clonotype was found many times. The chain has TRBV20-1 and TRBJ2-5; the D gene is possibly TRBD1 (5 bases). Germline-derived CDR1 and CDR2 are DFQATT and SNEGSKA (reference sequence). The CDR3 totals 14 residues. V was trimmed by 5 bases and J by 2 bases, leaving 15 bases between them. The CDR3 protein is CSAASTTVQETQYF. DNA of the CDR3: TGCAGTGCTGCCAGTACGACAGTACAAGAGACCCAGTACTTC.

This clonotype showed up many times. The chain uses TRBV3-1 and TRBJ1-1; 8 bases align to TRBD1. This CDR3 has 14 residues. CDR1 is LGHDT, CDR2 YNNKEL, per germline (reference sequence). V lost 3 bases to trimming and J lost 5 bases; unmatched junction nucleotides: 5. CDR3 DNA: TGTGCCAGCAGCCAGCGGACAGGGAGGACTGAAGCTTTCTTT. This codes for CASSQRTGRTEAFF. The full variable domain, with the rest looked up from reference TRBV3-1 and TRBJ1-1, is DTAVSQTPKYLVTQMGNDKSIKCEQNLGHDTMYWYKQDSKKFLKIMFSYNNKELIINETVPNRFSPKSPDKAHLNLHINSLELGDSAVYFCASSQRTGRTEAFFGQGTRLTVV.

This clonotype was seen at least ten times. J is TRBJ1-1 and V is TRBV3-1; D is ambiguous. The germline V gene encodes CDR1 LGHDT and CDR2 YNNKEL (reference sequence). The CDR3 spans 14 residues. V was clipped by 1 base and J by 3 bases, with 9 bases between them. This CDR3 is CASSQVLGHTEAFF. The CDR3, as DNA: TGTGCCAGCAGCCAAGTTCTAGGGCACACTGAAGCTTTCTTT.

Ten or more counts support this clonotype. CDR3 region: CASSRSGLRGEETQYF. The CDR3 DNA reads TGTGCCAGCAGCAGATCGGGACTCCGAGGGGAGGAGACCCAGTACTTC. The chain couples TRBV9 to TRBJ2-5; tentatively, D is TRBD2 (6 bases). V was pared by 4 bases and J by 5 bases, with 21 bases between. Per the germline V gene, CDR1 is SGDLS and CDR2 is YYNGEE. The CDR3 sequence is 16 residues long.

This clonotype was detected many times. The genes are TRBV7-8 and TRBJ2-5; TRBD1 matches at 9 bases. The CDR3 has 15 amino acids. V gave up 6 bases and J gave up 2 bases; unmatched junction bases: 7. Germline-derived CDR1 and CDR2 are SGHVS and FQNEAQ. DNA for the CDR3: TGTGCCAGCAGTCGGGACAGGGTAACTCAAGAGACCCAGTACTTC. The encoded protein is CASSRDRVTQETQYF.